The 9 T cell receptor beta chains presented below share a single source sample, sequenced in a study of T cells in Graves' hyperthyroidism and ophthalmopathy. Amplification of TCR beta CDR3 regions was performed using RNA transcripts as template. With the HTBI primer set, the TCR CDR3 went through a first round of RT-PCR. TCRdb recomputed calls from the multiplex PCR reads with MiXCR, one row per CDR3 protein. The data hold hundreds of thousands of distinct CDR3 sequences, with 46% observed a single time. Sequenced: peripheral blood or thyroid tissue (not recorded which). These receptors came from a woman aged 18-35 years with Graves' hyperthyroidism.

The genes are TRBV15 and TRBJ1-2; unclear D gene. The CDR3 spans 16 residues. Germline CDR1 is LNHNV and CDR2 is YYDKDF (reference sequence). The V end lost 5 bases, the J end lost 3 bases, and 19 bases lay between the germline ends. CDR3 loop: CATSPRRRATDYGYTF. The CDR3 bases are TGTGCCACCAGCCCGCGCCGGAGGGCGACTGACTATGGCTACACCTTC.

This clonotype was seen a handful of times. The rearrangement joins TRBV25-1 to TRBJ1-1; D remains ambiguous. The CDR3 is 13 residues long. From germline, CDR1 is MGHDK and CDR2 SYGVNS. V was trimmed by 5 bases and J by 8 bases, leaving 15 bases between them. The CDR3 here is CASSLVGQAEAFF. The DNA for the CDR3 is TGTGCCAGCAGTTTAGTTGGGCAGGCCGAAGCTTTCTTT.

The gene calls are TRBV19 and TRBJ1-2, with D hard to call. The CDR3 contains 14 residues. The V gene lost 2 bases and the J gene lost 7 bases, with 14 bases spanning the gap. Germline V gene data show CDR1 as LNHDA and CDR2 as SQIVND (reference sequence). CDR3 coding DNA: TGTGCCAGTAGTATATTCCGCCGGCGCCGTGGCTACACCTTC. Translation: CASSIFRRRRGYTF.

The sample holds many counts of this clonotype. In DNA form, the CDR3 reads TGCAGCGTGCCTAAGAACACTGAAGCTTTCTTT. The encoded protein is CSVPKNTEAFF. The rearrangement uses TRBV29-1 and TRBJ1-1; D is unclear. V was pared by 6 bases and J by 1 base, with 6 bases between. Germline V gene lookup returns CDR1 SQVTM and CDR2 ANQGSEA. This CDR3 region has 11 residues.

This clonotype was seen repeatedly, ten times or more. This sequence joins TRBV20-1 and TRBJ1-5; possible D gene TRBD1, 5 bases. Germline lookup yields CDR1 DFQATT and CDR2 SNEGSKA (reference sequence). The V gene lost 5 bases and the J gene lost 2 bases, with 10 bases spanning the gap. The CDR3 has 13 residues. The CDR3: CSAFLGRNQPQHF. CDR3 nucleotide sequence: TGCAGTGCTTTCTTGGGGCGCAATCAGCCCCAGCATTTT.

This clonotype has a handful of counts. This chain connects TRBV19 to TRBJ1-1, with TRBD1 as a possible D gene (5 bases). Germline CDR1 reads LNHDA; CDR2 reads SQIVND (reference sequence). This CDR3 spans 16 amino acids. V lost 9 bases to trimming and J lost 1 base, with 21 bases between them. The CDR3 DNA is TGTGCCAGCAGATTAAACCGTAAAACAGGGAACACTGAAGCTTTCTTT. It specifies CASRLNRKTGNTEAFF.

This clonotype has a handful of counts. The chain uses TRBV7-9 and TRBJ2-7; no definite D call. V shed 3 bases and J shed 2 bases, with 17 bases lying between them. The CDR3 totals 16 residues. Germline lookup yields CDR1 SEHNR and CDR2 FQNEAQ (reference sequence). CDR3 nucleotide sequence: TGTGCCAGCAGCTTGATTCGTCGGCAGGACGCCTACGAGCAGTACTTC. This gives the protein CASSLIRRQDAYEQYF.

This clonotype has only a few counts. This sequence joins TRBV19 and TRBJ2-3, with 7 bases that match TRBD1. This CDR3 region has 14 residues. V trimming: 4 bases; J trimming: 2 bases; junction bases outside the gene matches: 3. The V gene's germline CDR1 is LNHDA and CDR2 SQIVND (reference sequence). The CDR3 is CASSKTGFTDTQYF. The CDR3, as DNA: TGTGCCAGTAGTAAGACAGGGTTCACAGATACGCAGTATTTT.

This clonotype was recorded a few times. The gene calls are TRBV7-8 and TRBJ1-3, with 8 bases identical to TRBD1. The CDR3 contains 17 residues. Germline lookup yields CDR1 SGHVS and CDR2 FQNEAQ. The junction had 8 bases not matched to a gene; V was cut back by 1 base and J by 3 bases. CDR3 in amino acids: CASSLGRAGGIGNTIYF. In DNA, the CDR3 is TGTGCCAGCAGCTTAGGGCGGGCAGGGGGCATTGGAAACACCATATATTTT.